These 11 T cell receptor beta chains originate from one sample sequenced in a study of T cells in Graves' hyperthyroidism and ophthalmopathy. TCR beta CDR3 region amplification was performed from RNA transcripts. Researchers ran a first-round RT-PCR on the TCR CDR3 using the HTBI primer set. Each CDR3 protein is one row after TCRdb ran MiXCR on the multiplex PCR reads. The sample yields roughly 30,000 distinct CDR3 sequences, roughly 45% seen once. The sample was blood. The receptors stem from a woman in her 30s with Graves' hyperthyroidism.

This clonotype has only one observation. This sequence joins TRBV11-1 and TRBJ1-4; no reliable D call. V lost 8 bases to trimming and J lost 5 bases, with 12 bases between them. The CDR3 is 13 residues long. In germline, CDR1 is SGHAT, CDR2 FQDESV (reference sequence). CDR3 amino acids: CASASGVNEKLFF. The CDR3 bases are TGTGCCAGCGCGTCCGGGGTAAATGAAAAACTGTTTTTT.

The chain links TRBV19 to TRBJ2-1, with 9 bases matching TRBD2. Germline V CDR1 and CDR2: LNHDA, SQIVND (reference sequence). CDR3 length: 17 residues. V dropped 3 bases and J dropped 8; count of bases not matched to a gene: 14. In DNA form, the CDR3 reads TGTGCCAGTAGTATGTCGGCTAGCGGGACCTCTTCGGATGAGCAGTTCTTC. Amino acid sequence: CASSMSASGTSSDEQFF.

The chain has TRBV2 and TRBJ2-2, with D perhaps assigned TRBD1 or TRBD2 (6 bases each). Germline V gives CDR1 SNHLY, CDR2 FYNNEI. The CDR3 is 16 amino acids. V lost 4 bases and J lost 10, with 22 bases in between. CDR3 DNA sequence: TGTGCCAGCAGTGGAGGGACTCTCGGGGGCTCGACGGAGCTGTTTTTT. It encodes CASSGGTLGGSTELFF.

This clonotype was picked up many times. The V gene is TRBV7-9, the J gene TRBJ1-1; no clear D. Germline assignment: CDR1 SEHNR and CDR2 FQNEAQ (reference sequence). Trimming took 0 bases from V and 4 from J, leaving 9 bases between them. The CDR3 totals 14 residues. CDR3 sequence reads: CASSLAGVRTEAFF. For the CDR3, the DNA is TGTGCCAGCAGCTTAGCTGGGGTTCGCACTGAAGCTTTCTTT.

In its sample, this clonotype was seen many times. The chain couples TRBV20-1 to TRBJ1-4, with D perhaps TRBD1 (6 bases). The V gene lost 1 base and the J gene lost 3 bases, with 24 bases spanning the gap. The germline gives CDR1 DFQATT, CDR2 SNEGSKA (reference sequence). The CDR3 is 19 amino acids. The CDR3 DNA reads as TGCAGTGCTAGAGGCCCCCTCCGGGACACCGCTTTGGCTAATGAAAAACTGTTTTTT. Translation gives CSARGPLRDTALANEKLFF.

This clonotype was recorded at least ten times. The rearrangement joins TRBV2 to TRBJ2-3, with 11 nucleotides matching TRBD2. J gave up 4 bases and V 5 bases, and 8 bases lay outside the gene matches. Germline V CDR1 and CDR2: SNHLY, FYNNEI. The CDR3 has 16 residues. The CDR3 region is CASSQTSGSPSDTQYF. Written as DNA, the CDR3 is TGTGCCAGCAGTCAAACTAGCGGGAGTCCTTCAGATACGCAGTATTTT.

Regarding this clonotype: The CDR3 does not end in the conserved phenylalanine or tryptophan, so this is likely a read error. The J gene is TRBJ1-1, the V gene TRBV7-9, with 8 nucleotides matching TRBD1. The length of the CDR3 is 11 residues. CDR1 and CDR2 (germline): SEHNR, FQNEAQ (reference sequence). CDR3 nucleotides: TGTGCCAACAGCCATACAGGGGGAGCTTTCTCT. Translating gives CANSHTGGAFS.

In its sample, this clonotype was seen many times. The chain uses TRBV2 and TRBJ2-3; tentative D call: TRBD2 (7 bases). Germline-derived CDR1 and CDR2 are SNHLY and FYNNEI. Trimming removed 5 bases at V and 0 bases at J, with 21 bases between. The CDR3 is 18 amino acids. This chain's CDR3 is CASSRGLAGAHSTDTQYF. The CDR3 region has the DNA TGTGCCAGCAGTCGAGGACTGGCGGGGGCTCATAGCACAGATACGCAGTATTTT.

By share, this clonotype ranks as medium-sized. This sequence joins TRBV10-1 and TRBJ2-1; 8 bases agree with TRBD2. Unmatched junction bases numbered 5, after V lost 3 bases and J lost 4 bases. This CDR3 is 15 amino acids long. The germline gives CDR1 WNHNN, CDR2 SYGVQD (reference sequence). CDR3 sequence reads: CASSDGGGGYNEQFF. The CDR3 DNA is TGCGCCAGCAGTGACGGAGGCGGGGGGTACAATGAGCAGTTCTTC.

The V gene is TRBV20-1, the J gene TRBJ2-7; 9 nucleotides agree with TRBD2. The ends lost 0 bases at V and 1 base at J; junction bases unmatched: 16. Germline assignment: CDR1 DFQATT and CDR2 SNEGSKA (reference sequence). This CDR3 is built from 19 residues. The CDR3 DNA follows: TGCAGTGCTAGAGAAATACCCACGGCGGGAGGGCCTTTTTCCTACGAGCAGTACTTC. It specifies CSAREIPTAGGPFSYEQYF.

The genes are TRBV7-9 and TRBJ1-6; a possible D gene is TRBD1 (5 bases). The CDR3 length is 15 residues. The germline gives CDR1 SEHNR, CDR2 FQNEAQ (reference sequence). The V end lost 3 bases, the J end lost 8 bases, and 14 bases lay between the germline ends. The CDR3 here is CASSFDGTFDSPLHF. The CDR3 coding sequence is TGTGCCAGCAGCTTCGACGGGACTTTCGATTCACCCCTCCACTTT.